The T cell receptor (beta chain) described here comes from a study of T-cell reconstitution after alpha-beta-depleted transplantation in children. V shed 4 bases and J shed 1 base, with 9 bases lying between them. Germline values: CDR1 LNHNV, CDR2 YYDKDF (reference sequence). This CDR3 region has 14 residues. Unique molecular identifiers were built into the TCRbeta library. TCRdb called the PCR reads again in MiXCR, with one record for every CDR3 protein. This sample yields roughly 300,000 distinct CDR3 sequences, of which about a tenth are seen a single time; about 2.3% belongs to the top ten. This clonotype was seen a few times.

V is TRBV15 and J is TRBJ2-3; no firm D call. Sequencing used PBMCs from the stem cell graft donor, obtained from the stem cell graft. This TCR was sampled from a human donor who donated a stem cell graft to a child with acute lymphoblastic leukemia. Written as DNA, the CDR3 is TGTGCCACCAGCATGGCTAGTCGCACAGATACGCAGTATTTT. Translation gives CATSMASRTDTQYF.